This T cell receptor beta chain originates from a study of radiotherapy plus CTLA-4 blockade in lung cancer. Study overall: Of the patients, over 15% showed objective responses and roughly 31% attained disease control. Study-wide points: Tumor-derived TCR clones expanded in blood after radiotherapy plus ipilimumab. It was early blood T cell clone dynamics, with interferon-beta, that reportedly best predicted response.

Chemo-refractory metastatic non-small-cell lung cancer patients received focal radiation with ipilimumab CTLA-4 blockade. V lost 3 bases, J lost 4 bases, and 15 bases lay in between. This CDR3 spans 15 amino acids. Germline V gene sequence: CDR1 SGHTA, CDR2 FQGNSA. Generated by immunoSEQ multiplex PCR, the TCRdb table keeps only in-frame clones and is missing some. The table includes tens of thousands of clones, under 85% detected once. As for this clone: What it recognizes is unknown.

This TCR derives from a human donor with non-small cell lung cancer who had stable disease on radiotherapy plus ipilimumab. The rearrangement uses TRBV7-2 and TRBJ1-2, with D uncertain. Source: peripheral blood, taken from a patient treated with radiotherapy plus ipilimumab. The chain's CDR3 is CASSFSPGRGYGYTF. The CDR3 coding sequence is TGTGCCAGCAGCTTTAGTCCCGGGCGGGGCTATGGCTACACCTTC.